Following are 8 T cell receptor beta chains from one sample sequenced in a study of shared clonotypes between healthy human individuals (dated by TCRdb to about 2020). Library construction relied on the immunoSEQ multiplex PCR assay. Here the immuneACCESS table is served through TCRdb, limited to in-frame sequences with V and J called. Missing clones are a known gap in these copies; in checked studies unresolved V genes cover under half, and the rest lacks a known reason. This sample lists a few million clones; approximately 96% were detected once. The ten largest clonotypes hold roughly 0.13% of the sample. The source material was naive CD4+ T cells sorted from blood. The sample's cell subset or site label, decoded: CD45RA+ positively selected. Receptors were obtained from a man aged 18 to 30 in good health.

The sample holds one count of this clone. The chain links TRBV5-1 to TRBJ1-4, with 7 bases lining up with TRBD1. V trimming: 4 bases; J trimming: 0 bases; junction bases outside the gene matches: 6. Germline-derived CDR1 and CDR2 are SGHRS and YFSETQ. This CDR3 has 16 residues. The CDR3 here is CASSTKGGATNEKLFF. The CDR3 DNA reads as TGCGCCAGCAGCACCAAAGGGGGCGCAACTAATGAAAAACTGTTTTTT.

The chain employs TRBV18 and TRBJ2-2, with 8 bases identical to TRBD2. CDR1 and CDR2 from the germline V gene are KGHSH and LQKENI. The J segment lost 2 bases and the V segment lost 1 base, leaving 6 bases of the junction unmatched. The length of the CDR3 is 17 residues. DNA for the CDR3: TGTGCCAGCTCACCACGCCCTAGCGGGTTCAACACCGGGGAGCTGTTTTTT. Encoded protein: CASSPRPSGFNTGELFF.

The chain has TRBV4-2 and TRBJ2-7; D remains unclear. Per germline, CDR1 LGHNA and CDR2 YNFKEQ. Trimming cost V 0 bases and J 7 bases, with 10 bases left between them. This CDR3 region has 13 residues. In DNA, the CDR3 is TGTGCCAGCAGCCAAGATGTGCGGCGGGAGCAGTACTTC. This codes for CASSQDVRREQYF.

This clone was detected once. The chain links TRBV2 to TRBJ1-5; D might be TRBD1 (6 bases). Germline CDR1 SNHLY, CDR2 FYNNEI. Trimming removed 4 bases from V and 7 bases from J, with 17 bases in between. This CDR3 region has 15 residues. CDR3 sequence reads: CASSGGRENRQPQHF. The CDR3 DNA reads TGTGCCAGCAGTGGGGGGCGGGAGAATAGGCAGCCCCAGCATTTT.

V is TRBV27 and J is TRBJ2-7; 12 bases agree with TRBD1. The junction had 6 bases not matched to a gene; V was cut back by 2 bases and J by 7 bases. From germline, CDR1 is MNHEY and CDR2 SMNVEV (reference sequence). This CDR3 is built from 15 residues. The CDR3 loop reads CASSLGGQGAWEQYF. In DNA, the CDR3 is TGTGCCAGCAGTTTAGGGGGACAGGGGGCTTGGGAGCAGTACTTC.

Here the CDR3 reads CSVRQGGFAEAFF. CDR3 DNA sequence: TGCAGCGTCCGACAGGGGGGGTTTGCTGAAGCTTTCTTT. The rearrangement joins TRBV29-1 to TRBJ1-1, with 9 nucleotides matching TRBD1. V shed 6 bases and J 6 bases; nucleotides not matched to a gene: 8. Per the germline V gene, CDR1 is SQVTM and CDR2 is ANQGSEA. This CDR3 is built from 13 residues.

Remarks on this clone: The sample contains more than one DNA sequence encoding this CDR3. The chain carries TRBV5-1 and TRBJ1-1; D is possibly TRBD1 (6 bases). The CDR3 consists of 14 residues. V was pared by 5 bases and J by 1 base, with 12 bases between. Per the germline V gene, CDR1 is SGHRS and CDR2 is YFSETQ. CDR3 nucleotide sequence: TGCGCCAGCAGTCAAAGGACAGCGAACACTGAAGCTTTCTTT. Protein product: CASSQRTANTEAFF.

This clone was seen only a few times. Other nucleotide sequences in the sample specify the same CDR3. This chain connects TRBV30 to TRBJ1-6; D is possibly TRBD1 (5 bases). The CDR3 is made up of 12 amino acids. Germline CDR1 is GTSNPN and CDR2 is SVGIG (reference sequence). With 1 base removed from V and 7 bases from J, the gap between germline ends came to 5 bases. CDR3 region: CAWSGGNSPLHF. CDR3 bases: TGTGCCTGGAGTGGGGGGAATTCACCCCTCCACTTT.